A selection of T cell receptor beta chains follows, all from one sample in a study of blood T cell repertoires in COVID-19. Here immunoSEQ multiplex PCR was the method, and the copy in TCRdb shows in-frame clones only, minus some. The table has around 160,000 clones, 65% to 85% seen once. The sequencing sample was made of peripheral blood. These receptors originate from a woman older than 75 with acute or convalescent COVID-19. CDR3s include the opening cysteine and the closing phenylalanine or tryptophan. Each record gives: V gene, J gene, D gene, CDR3 protein. The D gene is left open where the match is weak.

TRBV5-4	TRBJ2-5	TRBD1	CASRDDRGAETQYF
TRBV19	TRBJ1-2	NA	CASSPRGGPNYGYTF
TRBV19	TRBJ1-1	TRBD1	CASNPTGQGGTEAFF
TRBV12-3/TRBV12-4	TRBJ1-5	NA	CASSPGSFQPQHF
TRBV18	TRBJ1-4	TRBD1	CASSFGQATNEKLFF
TRBV30	TRBJ2-5	NA	CAWSVAHQETQYF
TRBV7-2	TRBJ1-2	TRBD1	CASSLVGDSRRYGYTF
TRBV9	TRBJ1-1	NA	CASSVKGENTEAFF
TRBV3-1/TRBV3-2	TRBJ1-1	NA	CASSHPSGNTEAFF
TRBV27	TRBJ2-2	TRBD2	CASGRASGRSNTGELFF
TRBV15	TRBJ1-5	NA	CATSRDTQGGNQPQHF
TRBV2	TRBJ2-7	TRBD2	CASSENSGGQGEQYF
TRBV11-2	TRBJ1-4	TRBD1	CASSSDRGSNEKLFF
TRBV18	TRBJ2-1	NA	CASSLLENEQFF
TRBV5-4	TRBJ2-4	NA	CASSPDITKNIQYF
TRBV7-2	TRBJ2-1	NA	CASSLGLGVGTNEQFF
TRBV29-1	TRBJ2-1	NA	CSTHKPGVNLDEQFF
TRBV19	TRBJ1-2	TRBD1	CASSSTGRILYGYTF
TRBV7-3	TRBJ2-3	TRBD2	CASSRRASGSNTQYF
TRBV7-2	TRBJ2-7	TRBD2	CASSFLAGGWDYEQYF
TRBV7-9	TRBJ2-7	NA	CASSLAAQTYEQYF
TRBV4-1	TRBJ1-1	NA	CASSPRRAASEAFF
TRBV10-1	TRBJ2-7	TRBD2	CASSDYGGRINEQYF
TRBV5-4	TRBJ2-3	TRBD2	CASSFLTSPVRLTSTDTQYF
TRBV7-2	TRBJ1-6	NA	CASSLNRVNSPLHF
TRBV7-8	TRBJ1-1	NA	CASSQTRGLRGKTEAFF
TRBV5-1	TRBJ1-3	NA	CASSLNRAGNTIYF
TRBV28	TRBJ1-4	TRBD1	CASSQGTGRGKLFF
TRBV9	TRBJ2-1	NA	CASSVDGSSNNEQFF
TRBV9	TRBJ2-7	NA	CASSVAASGAYEQYF
TRBV5-4	TRBJ1-6	NA	CASMKGGYSNSPLHF
TRBV5-1	TRBJ2-4	NA	CASSLAVDKNIQYF
TRBV5-4	TRBJ1-1	NA	CASSLVAGNTEAFF
TRBV7-2	TRBJ2-3	NA	CASSFSRGDTQYF
TRBV10-1	TRBJ1-6	NA	CASSAGIVNSPLHF
TRBV3-1/TRBV3-2	TRBJ1-2	NA	CASSQDPGGGYGYTF
TRBV15	TRBJ2-1	TRBD2	CATSNGLAGYNEQFF
TRBV10-2	TRBJ1-5	NA	CASSDRDNQPQHF
TRBV28	TRBJ2-7	TRBD2	CASSSLGLDGYEQYF
TRBV5-1	TRBJ2-6	NA	CASSLGGLSSGANVLTF
TRBV28	TRBJ2-3	TRBD1	CASSPPRTGIGMDTQYF